Listed here are 4 T cell receptor beta chains from one sample, sequenced in a study of blood T cell repertoires in COVID-19. The method was immunoSEQ multiplex PCR; TCRdb's version includes in-frame clones alone and lacks a portion of them. The sample has about 100,000 clones, about 86% seen once; the top ten hold 1.2%. Sequences were obtained from peripheral blood. These receptors originate from an elderly man with active or convalescent COVID-19.

V usage is TRBV4-1 and J usage is TRBJ1-5; a possible D gene is TRBD1 (5 bases). The CDR3 is 16 amino acids. V lost 1 base and J lost 4, with 14 bases in between. Per germline, CDR1 MGHRA and CDR2 YSYEKL. This chain's CDR3 is CASSQAPNGQNQPQHF. DNA of the CDR3: TGCGCCAGCAGCCAAGCACCCAACGGACAAAATCAGCCCCAGCATTTT.

This rearrangement joins TRBV27 to TRBJ2-5, with D maybe TRBD1 (7 bases). Trimming removed 6 bases from V and 7 bases from J, with 18 bases in between. Per the germline V gene, CDR1 is MNHEY and CDR2 is SMNVEV (reference sequence). This CDR3 comprises 14 residues. In nucleotides, the CDR3 is TGTGCCAGCAGAACCCTGACAGGGACTGGGACCCAGTACTTC. Encoded protein: CASRTLTGTGTQYF.

The V gene is TRBV28, the J gene TRBJ2-1; 7 bases are shared with TRBD1. Losses at the gene ends were 7 bases for V and 6 bases for J; bases not matched to a gene: 12. Germline CDR1 MDHEN, CDR2 SYDVKM. The CDR3 contains 15 residues. As DNA, the CDR3 is TGTGCCAGCACCTTCTTGGCAGGGGGTGCCAATGAGCAGTTCTTC. Translation: CASTFLAGGANEQFF.

CDR3 DNA: TGTGCCAGCCAGGCCGGACTAGCGGGATTCAATGAGCAGTTCTTC. As protein: CASQAGLAGFNEQFF. The J gene is TRBJ2-1, the V gene TRBV7-3; 12 positions agree with TRBD2. Germline V gene sequence: CDR1 SGHTA, CDR2 FQGTGA. The CDR3 runs to 15 residues. The J segment lost 6 bases and the V segment lost 8 bases, leaving 8 bases of the junction unmatched.